This is a list of T cell receptor beta chains from one sample in a study of shared clonotypes between healthy human individuals. Produced via immunoSEQ multiplex PCR; TCRdb's table is partial and in-frame only. The sample has over 700,000 clones; just under 75% are singletons. Sequenced input: memory CD4+ T cells sorted from blood. All receptors derive from a woman aged 25 to 45 in good health. Each CDR3 is given with its conserved first and last residue. Fields, in order: D gene, clone size, J gene, V gene, CDR3 length, CDR3 protein, CDR3 DNA. D genes are given only for firm matches. Rows may omit the clone size; those that give it use once, few, many or a size class.

TRBD1 | . | TRBJ1-1 | TRBV15 | 16 | CATSRDRTGVNTEAFF | TGTGCCACCAGCAGAGATCGGACAGGGGTGAACACTGAAGCTTTCTTT
TRBD1 | . | TRBJ2-5 | TRBV30 | 14 | CAWRETGTGYVQYF | TGTGCCTGGAGGGAAACCGGGACAGGGTACGTGCAGTACTTC
TRBD2 | . | TRBJ2-1 | TRBV5-1 | 13 | CASSSGGRGEQFF | TGCGCCAGCAGCTCCGGCGGGAGAGGGGAGCAGTTCTTC
TRBD1 | . | TRBJ2-7 | TRBV27 | 13 | CASSLSDRAQQYF | TGTGCCAGCAGTTTATCGGACAGGGCCCAGCAGTACTTC
. | few | TRBJ1-5 | TRBV15 | 13 | CATSRDEGQPQHF | TGTGCCACCAGCAGAGACGAGGGACAGCCCCAGCATTTT
. | . | TRBJ1-2 | TRBV7-9 | 18 | CASSLVFERATRGYGYTF | TGTGCCAGCAGCTTAGTTTTCGAAAGGGCGACCCGGGGCTATGGCTACACCTTC
TRBD2 | . | TRBJ2-2 | TRBV5-1 | 16 | CASSQRGRGDTGELFF | TGCGCCAGCAGCCAGCGGGGGCGTGGGGACACCGGGGAGCTGTTTTTT
. | few | TRBJ1-2 | TRBV5-1 | 13 | CASSVSGSQGYTF | TGCGCCAGCAGCGTATCAGGGTCTCAAGGCTACACCTTC
TRBD1 | . | TRBJ2-7 | TRBV7-3 | 15 | CASSLRGTGDYEQYF | TGTGCCAGCAGCTTAAGGGGGACAGGGGACTATGAGCAGTACTTC
. | . | TRBJ2-2 | TRBV7-8 | 13 | CASSLRGTGELFF | TGTGCCAGCAGCTTAAGGGGGACCGGGGAGCTGTTTTTT
TRBD1 | few | TRBJ2-5 | TRBV6-1 | 14 | CASSEDRLLKTQYF | TGTGCCAGCAGTGAGGACAGGCTTCTGAAGACCCAGTACTTC
TRBD1 | . | TRBJ2-2 | TRBV7-2 | 15 | CASSLAGTGTGELFF | TGTGCCAGCAGCTTAGCCGGGACAGGGACCGGGGAGCTGTTTTTT
TRBD2 | . | TRBJ2-1 | TRBV28 | 18 | CASSFFRLPSGRRNEQFF | TGTGCCAGCAGTTTCTTTCGGTTGCCTAGCGGGAGGAGGAATGAGCAGTTCTTC
. | . | TRBJ2-7 | TRBV5-1 | 14 | CASSLGAEGSEQYF | TGCGCCAGCAGCTTGGGAGCGGAAGGTAGCGAGCAGTACTTC
. | . | TRBJ2-1 | TRBV10-3 | 12 | CAIGRSEDEQFF | TGTGCCATCGGCCGAAGTGAGGATGAGCAGTTCTTC
. | many | TRBJ2-7 | TRBV9 | 15 | CASSARPSGPYEQYF | TGTGCCAGCAGCGCAAGACCCAGCGGTCCCTACGAGCAGTACTTC
. | . | TRBJ1-5 | TRBV5-1 | 14 | CASSWGPSNQPQHF | TGCGCCAGCAGCTGGGGGCCGAGCAATCAGCCCCAGCATTTT
TRBD2 | . | TRBJ2-7 | TRBV29-1 | 12 | CSGTSGPYEQYF | TGCAGCGGGACTAGCGGACCTTACGAGCAGTACTTC
. | . | TRBJ2-2 | TRBV28 | 15 | CASSAPGKETGELFF | TGTGCCAGCAGTGCCCCAGGCAAGGAAACCGGGGAGCTGTTTTTT
TRBD2 | . | TRBJ2-1 | TRBV5-1 | 14 | CASSVGLGRDEQFF | TGCGCCAGCAGCGTCGGACTAGGGAGGGATGAGCAGTTCTTC
TRBD1 | . | TRBJ2-2 | TRBV9 | 16 | CASSPITGGTTGELFF | TGTGCCAGCAGCCCAATAACAGGGGGCACCACCGGGGAGCTGTTTTTT
TRBD1 | . | TRBJ1-5 | TRBV27 | 15 | CASSRLGTGDQPQHF | TGTGCCAGCAGTCGCCTCGGGACAGGGGATCAGCCCCAGCATTTT
. | . | TRBJ2-5 | TRBV5-5 | 12 | CASSSPQETQYF | TGTGCCAGCAGCTCACCCCAAGAGACCCAGTACTTC
TRBD1 | . | TRBJ1-3 | TRBV2 | 16 | CASRRTGTYSGNTIYF | TGTGCCAGCAGGAGGACAGGGACCTACTCTGGAAACACCATATATTTT
. | . | TRBJ1-1 | TRBV18 | 13 | CASSQDGYTEAFF | TGTGCCAGCTCACAAGACGGGTACACTGAAGCTTTCTTT
TRBD2 | few | TRBJ2-1 | TRBV6-6 | 14 | CASSRPSGHNEQFF | TGTGCCAGCAGTCGCCCTAGCGGTCACAATGAGCAGTTCTTC
. | . | TRBJ1-1 | TRBV6-6 | 15 | CASSTLRHRPSEAFF | TGTGCCAGCAGTACGCTGAGACATCGCCCCAGTGAAGCTTTCTTT
. | few | TRBJ2-1 | TRBV6-6 | 12 | CASTRNREEQFF | TGTGCCAGCACTCGAAACCGGGAGGAGCAGTTCTTC
. | many | TRBJ2-7 | TRBV28 | 15 | CASTRAGVRSYEQYF | TGTGCCAGCACCCGCGCCGGGGTACGCTCCTACGAGCAGTACTTC
. | . | TRBJ1-1 | TRBV7-9 | 13 | CASSLGVATEAFF | TGTGCCAGCAGCTTGGGGGTGGCGACTGAAGCTTTCTTT
TRBD1 | . | TRBJ2-3 | TRBV6-5 | 14 | CASSSGTGTDTQYF | TGTGCCAGCAGTTCCGGGACAGGGACAGATACGCAGTATTTT
. | many | TRBJ1-2 | TRBV4-2 | 15 | CASSSDGAEDYGYTF | TGTGCCAGCAGCTCAGACGGAGCCGAAGACTATGGCTACACCTTC
. | . | TRBJ2-4 | TRBV5-4 | 13 | CASSLGAAQPLIF | TGTGCCAGCAGCTTGGGGGCCGCTCAACCATTAATATTC
. | once | TRBJ2-2 | TRBV15 | 14 | CATSRDRETGELFF | TGTGCCACCAGCAGAGATCGCGAAACCGGGGAGCTGTTTTTT
TRBD2 | . | TRBJ2-5 | TRBV5-1 | 15 | CASSSIAGGPETQYF | TGCGCCAGCAGTTCTATAGCGGGAGGCCCGGAGACCCAGTACTTC
. | . | TRBJ2-7 | TRBV30 | 12 | CAWGFGEYEQYF | TGTGCCTGGGGTTTCGGGGAATACGAGCAGTACTTC
. | . | TRBJ2-2 | TRBV2 | 13 | CASSERDTGELFF | TGTGCCAGCAGTGAACGGGATACCGGGGAGCTGTTTTTT
TRBD1 | . | TRBJ2-2 | TRBV7-9 | 16 | CASSLRGQGGTGELFF | TGTGCCAGCAGCTTACGGGGACAGGGGGGCACCGGGGAGCTGTTTTTT
. | many | TRBJ1-4 | TRBV27 | 16 | CASRRTGVGTNEKLFF | TGTGCCAGCAGGAGGACGGGTGTTGGGACTAATGAAAAACTGTTTTTT
TRBD1 | . | TRBJ1-2 | TRBV5-4 | 15 | CASSLRDRAGYGYTF | TGTGCCAGCAGCCTCCGGGACAGGGCGGGCTATGGCTACACCTTC
TRBD1 | . | TRBJ2-7 | TRBV4-1 | 15 | CASSPGQGAVQEQYF | TGCGCCAGCAGCCCGGGACAGGGGGCGGTCCAGGAGCAGTACTTC
. | . | TRBJ2-2 | TRBV5-1 | 13 | CASSRPNTGELFF | TGCGCCAGCAGCAGACCGAACACCGGGGAGCTGTTTTTT
. | few | TRBJ2-7 | TRBV28 | 13 | CASREKRGYEQYF | TGTGCCAGCAGAGAAAAACGCGGCTACGAGCAGTACTTC
TRBD2 | . | TRBJ2-1 | TRBV10-2 | 13 | CASRGLASNEQFF | TGCGCCAGCAGGGGACTAGCGTCCAATGAGCAGTTCTTC
TRBD1 | . | TRBJ2-1 | TRBV2 | 14 | CASSRTGVLNEQFF | TGTGCCAGCAGTCGCACAGGGGTTTTAAATGAGCAGTTCTTC
. | . | TRBJ2-2 | TRBV28 | 15 | CASSFGTGGSGELFF | TGTGCCAGCAGTTTTGGGACCGGCGGCTCAGGGGAGCTGTTTTTT
. | . | TRBJ2-1 | TRBV5-1 | 14 | CASSLVLAPNEQFF | TGCGCCAGCAGCTTGGTACTAGCCCCCAATGAGCAGTTCTTC
TRBD1 | . | TRBJ2-1 | TRBV11-2 | 16 | CASRQTGTGAYNEQFF | TGTGCCAGCAGACAAACCGGGACAGGGGCCTACAATGAGCAGTTCTTC
. | few | TRBJ1-5 | TRBV2 | 14 | CASTRSGLNQPQHF | TGTGCCAGCACAAGATCAGGGCTGAATCAGCCCCAGCATTTT
. | . | TRBJ1-2 | TRBV2 | 12 | CASSDGSYGYTF | TGTGCCAGCAGTGACGGTTCCTATGGCTACACCTTC
. | . | TRBJ1-5 | TRBV10-3 | 13 | CAISEAPEEPQHF | TGTGCCATCAGTGAGGCCCCCGAAGAGCCCCAGCATTTT
. | . | TRBJ2-5 | TRBV27 | 15 | CASSHTLAPAETQYF | TGTGCCAGCAGTCATACCTTGGCCCCGGCGGAGACCCAGTACTTC
. | . | TRBJ2-2 | TRBV21-1 | 23 | CASSKGLMKTGLAGRSNTGELFF | TGTGCCAGCAGCAAAGGTCTGATGAAAACGGGACTAGCGGGACGGTCGAACACCGGGGAGCTGTTTTTT